Presented here are 7 T cell receptor beta chains from one specimen sequenced in a study of blood T cell repertoires in COVID-19. Data came from immunoSEQ multiplex PCR; TCRdb stores just in-frame clones and leaves some out. Among some 130,000 clones listed, more than 75% were seen once. Sequenced sample: peripheral blood. These receptors were collected from a man aged 55 to 70 who had recovered from COVID-19.

The chain is built from TRBV5-1 and TRBJ2-7, with 8 bases matching TRBD1. This CDR3 is 15 amino acids long. V was clipped by 2 bases and J by 0 bases; unmatched bases: 4. Per germline, CDR1 SGHRS and CDR2 YFSETQ. The CDR3 reads CASSLTGGFSYEQYF. CDR3 DNA: TGCGCCAGCAGCTTAACAGGGGGATTCTCCTACGAGCAGTACTTC.

The rearrangement joins TRBV5-6 to TRBJ2-7, with TRBD2 identical over 8 bases. CDR3 length: 14 amino acids. From germline, CDR1 is SGHDT and CDR2 YYEEEE. Trimming took 4 bases from V and 0 from J; bases not matched to a gene: 3. The CDR3 DNA is TGTGCCAGCAGCCCCAGCGGGAGCTCCTACGAGCAGTACTTC. This gives the protein CASSPSGSSYEQYF.

This clone was counted only a few times. The genes are TRBV9 and TRBJ1-2; 9 bases line up with TRBD1. V lost 3 bases, J lost 8 bases, and 8 bases stayed unmatched. CDR1 SGDLS and CDR2 YYNGEE come from the germline V gene. The CDR3 has 14 residues. The DNA for the CDR3 is TGTGCCAGCAGCGAAACAGGGGGCGCAAAGGGCTACACCTTC. The encoded protein is CASSETGGAKGYTF.

CDR3: CASSPSVTATQPQHF. Here the CDR3 DNA reads TGTGCCAGCAGTCCCTCCGTGACAGCTACTCAGCCCCAGCATTTT. This sequence joins TRBV27 and TRBJ1-5; possibly TRBD1 for D (5 bases). The V gene's germline CDR1 is MNHEY and CDR2 SMNVEV (reference sequence). V shed 5 bases and J shed 6 bases, with 17 bases lying between them. The CDR3 runs to 15 residues.

The CDR3: CASSQGPSTDTQYF. Written as DNA, the CDR3 is TGTGCCAGTAGTCAGGGGCCTAGCACAGATACGCAGTATTTT. The rearrangement links TRBV19 to TRBJ2-3; D perhaps matches TRBD1 (6 bases). V was trimmed by 5 bases and J by 0 bases, leaving 9 bases between them. Germline V lookup: CDR1 LNHDA, CDR2 SQIVND (reference sequence). The CDR3 is 14 residues long.

The CDR3 nucleotides are TGTGCCAGCAGCTCACCCGGTGACACTGAAGCTTTCTTT. The encoded protein is CASSSPGDTEAFF. The rearrangement joins TRBV7-2 to TRBJ1-1; D remains unclear. The CDR3 is 13 amino acids. Germline V gives CDR1 SGHTA, CDR2 FQGNSA. V was shortened by 4 bases and J by 3 bases, with 9 bases between the two germline ends.

This clone was found a few times. The chain links TRBV7-9 to TRBJ2-3; tentatively, D is TRBD1 (5 bases). Trimming pared 5 bases from V and 2 bases from J, leaving 17 bases between. The CDR3 loop spans 16 amino acids. Germline V gene lookup returns CDR1 SEHNR and CDR2 FQNEAQ (reference sequence). DNA of the CDR3: TGTGCCAGCAGCATGGCAGACAGTCTTAACACAGATACGCAGTATTTT. This translates into CASSMADSLNTDTQYF.